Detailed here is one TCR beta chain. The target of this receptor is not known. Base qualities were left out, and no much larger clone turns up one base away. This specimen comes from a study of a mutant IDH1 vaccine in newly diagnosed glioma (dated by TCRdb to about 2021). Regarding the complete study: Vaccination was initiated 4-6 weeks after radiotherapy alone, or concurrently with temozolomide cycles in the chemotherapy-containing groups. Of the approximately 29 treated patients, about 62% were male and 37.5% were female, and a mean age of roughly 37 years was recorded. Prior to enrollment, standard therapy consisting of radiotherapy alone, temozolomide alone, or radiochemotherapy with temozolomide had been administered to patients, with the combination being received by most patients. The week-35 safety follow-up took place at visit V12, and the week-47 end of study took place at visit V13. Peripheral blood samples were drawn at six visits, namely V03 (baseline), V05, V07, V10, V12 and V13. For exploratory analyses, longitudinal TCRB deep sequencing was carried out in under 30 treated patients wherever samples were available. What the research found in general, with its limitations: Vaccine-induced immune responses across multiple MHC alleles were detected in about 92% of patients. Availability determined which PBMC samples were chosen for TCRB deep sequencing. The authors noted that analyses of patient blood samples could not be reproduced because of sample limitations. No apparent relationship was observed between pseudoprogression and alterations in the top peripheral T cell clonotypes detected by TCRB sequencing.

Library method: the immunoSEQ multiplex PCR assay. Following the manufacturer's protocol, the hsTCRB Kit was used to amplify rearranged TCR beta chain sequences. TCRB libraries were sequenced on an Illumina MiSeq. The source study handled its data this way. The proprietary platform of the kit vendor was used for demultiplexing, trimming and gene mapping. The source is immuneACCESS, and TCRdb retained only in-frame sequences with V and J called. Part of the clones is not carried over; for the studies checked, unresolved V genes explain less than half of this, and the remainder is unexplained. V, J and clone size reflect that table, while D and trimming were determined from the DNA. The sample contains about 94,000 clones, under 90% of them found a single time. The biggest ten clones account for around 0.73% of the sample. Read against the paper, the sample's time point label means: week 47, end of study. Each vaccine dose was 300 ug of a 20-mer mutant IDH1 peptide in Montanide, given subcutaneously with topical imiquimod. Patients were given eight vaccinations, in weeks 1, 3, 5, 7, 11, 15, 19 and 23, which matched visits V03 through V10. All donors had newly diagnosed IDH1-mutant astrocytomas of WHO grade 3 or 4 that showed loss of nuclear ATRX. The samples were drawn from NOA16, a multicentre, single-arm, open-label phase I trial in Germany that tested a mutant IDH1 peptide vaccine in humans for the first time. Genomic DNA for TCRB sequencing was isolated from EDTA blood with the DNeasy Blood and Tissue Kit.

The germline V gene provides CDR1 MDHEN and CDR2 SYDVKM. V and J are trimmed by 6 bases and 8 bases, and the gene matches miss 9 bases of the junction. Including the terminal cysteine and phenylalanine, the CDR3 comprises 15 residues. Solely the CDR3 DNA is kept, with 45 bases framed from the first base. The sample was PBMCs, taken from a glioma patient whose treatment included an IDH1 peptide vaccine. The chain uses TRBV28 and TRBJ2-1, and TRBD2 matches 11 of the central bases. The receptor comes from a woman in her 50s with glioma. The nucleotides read TGTGCCAGCAGGCTTCAAGGACTAGCGGGCCATGAGCAGTTCTTC. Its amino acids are CASRLQGLAGHEQFF. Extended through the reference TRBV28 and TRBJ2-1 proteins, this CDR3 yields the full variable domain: DVKVTQSSRYLVKRTGEKVFLECVQDMDHENMFWYRQDPGLGLRLIYFSYDVKMKEKGDIPEGYSVSREKKERFSLILESASTNQTSMYLCASRLQGLAGHEQFFGPGTRLTVL.